This T cell receptor beta chain originates from a study of blood T cell repertoires in COVID-19. The CDR3 spans 14 residues. Germline values: CDR1 LNHDA, CDR2 SQIVND (reference sequence). V was trimmed by 1 base and J by 9 bases, leaving 13 bases between them. Profiled with immunoSEQ multiplex PCR; TCRdb holds only in-frame clones, not every one. The sample has approximately 97,000 clones, less than 95% seen once; the top ten hold 1.7%. This TCR derives from a man between 60 and 75 years old with acute or convalescent COVID-19. This chain joins TRBV19 and TRBJ1-5; possible D gene TRBD1, 5 bases. The sequencing sample was made of peripheral blood. The CDR3 here is CASSIGERGGPQHF. Here the CDR3 DNA reads TGTGCCAGTAGTATAGGGGAAAGGGGAGGGCCCCAGCATTTT.